This T cell receptor (beta chain) derives from a study of CD8 T cells in Susac syndrome. The CDR3 has 14 residues. Trimming cost V 4 bases and J 3 bases; bases outside gene matches: 4. The germline gives CDR1 GTSNPN, CDR2 SVGIG (reference sequence). CD8+ and CD4+ T cells from blood underwent TCR beta sequencing, which was carried out in a high-throughput format. An input of about 0.45 to 1 ug of RNA was subjected to reverse transcription using random hexamers. A multiplex approach, immunoSEQ multiplex PCR, amplified TCR beta CDR3 across 54 Vbeta and 13 Jbeta. A single record per CDR3 protein comes from TCRdb applying MiXCR to the immunoSEQ multiplex PCR reads. The sample holds about 140,000 distinct CDR3 sequences, 90% to 95% seen once.

The V call is TRBV30, the J call TRBJ2-3, with 10 bases that match TRBD1. This receptor was obtained from a human donor in good health. The sequencing sample was made of CD8+ T cells from PBMCs. The CDR3 DNA reads TGTGCCTGGACCACGGGACAGGGGACAGATACGCAGTATTTT. It specifies CAWTTGQGTDTQYF. Full variable domain (remainder filled in from reference TRBV30 and TRBJ2-3): SQTIHQWPATLVQPVGSPLSLECTVEGTSNPNLYWYRQAAGRGLQLLFYSVGIGQISSEVPQNLSASRPQDRQFILSSKKLLLSDSGFYLCAWTTGQGTDTQYFGPGTRLTVL.